These T cell receptor beta chains were read from a single sample in a study of T-cell reconstitution after alpha-beta-depleted transplantation in children. A single record per CDR3 protein comes from TCRdb applying MiXCR to the PCR reads. The sample contains a few hundred thousand distinct CDR3 sequences, 25% to 30% of which appear only once. This sample comprised PBMCs, obtained before TCRalphabeta/CD19-depleted stem cell transplant. Receptors were obtained from a boy under three years old with Wiskott-Aldrich syndrome, due to receive a stem cell transplant. The CDR3 runs from the conserved cysteine through the conserved F or W. The D gene is left open where the match is weak. Clone size is not always given. Where it is, it says once, few, many or a class for expanded clones.

V gene	J gene	D gene	clone size	CDR3 DNA	CDR3 protein
TRBV6-1	TRBJ1-1	TRBD1	few	TGTGCCAGCAGTCGACAGGGGACAAACACTGAAGCTTTCTTT	CASSRQGTNTEAFF
TRBV7-2	TRBJ2-5	TRBD2	-	TGTGCCAGCAGCTGGAGCGGGACGGAGACCCAGTACTTC	CASSWSGTETQYF
TRBV28	TRBJ2-7	-	-	TGTGCCAGCAGTTTACAGGGGCGTTCCTACGAGCAGTACTTC	CASSLQGRSYEQYF
TRBV5-1	TRBJ1-4	-	-	TGCGCCAGCAGCTTGAGATCGGGGGTTGAAAAACTGTTTTTT	CASSLRSGVEKLFF
TRBV27	TRBJ2-7	-	-	TGTGCCAGCAGTCCATCCGGCGGCGCCTACGAGCAGTACTTC	CASSPSGGAYEQYF
TRBV5-5	TRBJ1-5	TRBD1	few	TGTGCCAGCAGGCCCGGGACAGATAGCAATCAGCCCCAGCATTTT	CASRPGTDSNQPQHF
TRBV5-1	TRBJ2-2	-	-	TGCGCCAGCAGCTTGGTCCGATCGTCGGGACCCGGGGAGCTGTTTTTT	CASSLVRSSGPGELFF
TRBV5-1	TRBJ2-3	-	-	TGCGCCAGCAGCGAAGAAGTATCCGGGCCCACAGATACGCAGTATTTT	CASSEEVSGPTDTQYF
TRBV5-1	TRBJ2-1	TRBD1	few	TGCGCCAGCAGCCCGACACAGGGGGGTTGGAATGAGCAGTTCTTC	CASSPTQGGWNEQFF
TRBV15	TRBJ1-5	TRBD1	-	TGTGCCACCAGCATGACAGGGAACAATCAGCCCCAGCATTTT	CATSMTGNNQPQHF
TRBV5-1	TRBJ1-2	-	few	TGCGCCAGCAGCTTGGAAGGGGCAGGGTTCGACTACACCTTC	CASSLEGAGFDYTF
TRBV24-1	TRBJ2-5	TRBD1	-	TGTGCCACCAGTGACTCGACAGGGGCTTTGGAGACCCAGTACTTC	CATSDSTGALETQYF
TRBV7-9	TRBJ2-3	TRBD2	-	TGTGCCAGCAGCCCAAGGACTAGCGCGAGCACAGATACGCAGTATTTT	CASSPRTSASTDTQYF
TRBV7-2	TRBJ2-3	-	few	TGTGCCAGCAGCCTGGGGACTTTGGGAAGCACAGATACGCAGTATTTT	CASSLGTLGSTDTQYF
TRBV20-1	TRBJ2-5	TRBD2	few	TGCAGTGCTAGCGCTAGCGGGGAAGAGACCCAGTACTTC	CSASASGEETQYF
TRBV11-3	TRBJ2-2	TRBD2	few	TGTGCCAGCAGACGGGAGGATACCGGGGAGCTGTTTTTT	CASRREDTGELFF
TRBV12-3/TRBV12-4	TRBJ2-7	TRBD2	few	TGTGCCAGCAGTTTAGTCCTAGCGGGAGTTCACGAGCAGTACTTC	CASSLVLAGVHEQYF
TRBV7-9	TRBJ2-1	TRBD2	-	TGTGCCAGCAGAGTTCCGGGACTAGCGGGAGGGCCAAATGAGCAGTTCTTC	CASRVPGLAGGPNEQFF
TRBV3-1	TRBJ1-4	-	-	TGTGCCAGCAGCCAAGAGCGGGGGTCCAATGAAAAACTGTTTTTT	CASSQERGSNEKLFF
TRBV30	TRBJ2-7	TRBD1	few	TGTGCCTGGAGACGACAGGGACCCTACGAGCAGTACTTC	CAWRRQGPYEQYF
TRBV20-1	TRBJ2-1	TRBD2	-	TGCAGCACCAGGTTACTAGCGGGAGTCCGAGACTACAATGAGCAGTTCTTC	CSTRLLAGVRDYNEQFF
TRBV12-3/TRBV12-4	TRBJ2-7	-	few	TGTGCCAGCAGTTTAAGGGCGCGGATCGAGCAGTACTTC	CASSLRARIEQYF
TRBV10-3	TRBJ2-2	TRBD1	few	TGTGCCATCAAGGGGGCATGGAACACCGGGGAGCTGTTTTTT	CAIKGAWNTGELFF
TRBV5-8	TRBJ2-7	TRBD2	-	TGTGCCAGCAGCACCGGGACTACTGTGTACGAGCAGTACTTC	CASSTGTTVYEQYF